Below, 11 T cell receptor beta chains from the same sample are listed, as sequenced in a study of shared clonotypes between healthy human individuals. Clones were sequenced by immunoSEQ multiplex PCR, and TCRdb holds only the in-frame ones, with some missing. The sample yields about 340,000 clones, less than 75% seen once. The sample comprised memory CD4+ T cells sorted from blood. As for subset: CD45RA-negative fraction. These receptors were taken from a man aged 30 to 45 in good health.

V is TRBV5-1 and J is TRBJ2-5; TRBD2 agrees at 8 bases. The CDR3 covers 16 residues. Germline V lookup: CDR1 SGHRS, CDR2 YFSETQ. V dropped 0 bases and J dropped 4; count of bases not matched to a gene: 8. DNA for the CDR3: TGCGCCAGCAGCTTGGCTGCTAGCGGGCACTCAGAGACCCAGTACTTC. It translates to CASSLAASGHSETQYF. The entire variable domain, with the rest obtained from reference TRBV5-1 and TRBJ2-5, is as follows: KAGVTQTPRYLIKTRGQQVTLSCSPISGHRSVSWYQQTPGQGLQFLFEYFSETQRNKGNFPGRFSGRQFSNSRSEMNVSTLELGDSALYLCASSLAASGHSETQYFGPGTRLLVL.

As for this clone: The same CDR3 is also encoded by other DNA sequences in this sample. This sequence joins TRBV29-1 and TRBJ2-3, with D maybe TRBD2 (5 bases). Germline V gives CDR1 SQVTM, CDR2 ANQGSEA. V lost 6 bases to trimming and J lost 3 bases, with 10 bases between them. The CDR3 consists of 12 residues. CDR3 sequence reads: CSVAEGTDTQYF. The CDR3 region has the DNA TGCAGCGTCGCCGAGGGAACAGATACGCAGTATTTT.

This clone was counted a few times. The chain has TRBV28 and TRBJ1-3; D gene unclear. Looked up from germline, CDR1 is MDHEN and CDR2 is SYDVKM. This CDR3 contains 14 residues. V lost 7 bases and J lost 2, with 12 bases in between. The CDR3 bases are TGTGCCAGCACCCCCAGAATGGCTGGAAACACCATATATTTT. Translating gives CASTPRMAGNTIYF. The full variable domain, its missing parts supplied by reference TRBV28 and TRBJ1-3, is DVKVTQSSRYLVKRTGEKVFLECVQDMDHENMFWYRQDPGLGLRLIYFSYDVKMKEKGDIPEGYSVSREKKERFSLILESASTNQTSMYLCASTPRMAGNTIYFGEGSWLTVV.

The V call is TRBV27, the J call TRBJ1-5, with unresolved D. CDR3 size: 14 residues. Trimming stripped 6 bases from V and 5 bases from J, with 14 bases between. CDR1 and CDR2 from the germline V gene are MNHEY and SMNVEV (reference sequence). Here the CDR3 DNA reads TGTGCCAGCAGCCCATCAGGAGGCGATCAGCCCCAGCATTTT. Encoded protein: CASSPSGGDQPQHF.

V is TRBV5-6 and J is TRBJ1-3; possibly TRBD1 for D (5 bases). The CDR3 covers 15 residues. The germline V gene encodes CDR1 SGHDT and CDR2 YYEEEE. CDR3 coding DNA: TGTGCTTCTGGGGCAGGGCCCAACTCTGGAAACACCATATATTTT. It codes for CASGAGPNSGNTIYF.

This clone was observed a few times. The chain combines TRBV7-2 with TRBJ2-7; D not resolved. CDR3 size: 14 residues. Germline CDR1 is SGHTA and CDR2 is FQGNSA. The germline V and J ends were trimmed by 7 bases and 0 bases, with 13 bases remaining between them. The CDR3 protein is CASKLAINSYEQYF. In DNA, the CDR3 is TGTGCCAGCAAGCTTGCGATAAACTCCTACGAGCAGTACTTC. The full variable domain, rest sourced from reference TRBV7-2 and TRBJ2-7, is GAGVSQSPSNKVTEKGKDVELRCDPISGHTALYWYRQSLGQGLEFLIYFQGNSAPDKSGLPSDRFSAERTGGSVSTLTIQRTQQEDSAVYLCASKLAINSYEQYFGPGTRLTVT.

This clone was detected a few times. The CDR3 sequence is CASSPRGTGSSGNTIYF. The CDR3 nucleotides read TGTGCCAGCAGCCCCCGTGGGACAGGAAGCTCTGGAAACACCATATATTTT. The chain recombines TRBV9 with TRBJ1-3; TRBD1 aligns across 8 bases. The CDR3 length is 17 residues. The V and J ends lost 4 bases and 0 bases, in that order; junction bases with no gene match: 9. Germline CDR1 is SGDLS and CDR2 is YYNGEE.

The V call is TRBV10-3, the J call TRBJ2-7, with D possibly matching TRBD2 (6 bases). V lost 6 bases and J lost 0, with 15 bases in between. The CDR3 totals 15 residues. Per germline, CDR1 ENHRY and CDR2 SYGVKD. Written as DNA, the CDR3 is TGTGCCATCAGGTCGGGACTGTCGATCTCCTACGAGCAGTACTTC. This codes for CAIRSGLSISYEQYF.

This chain connects TRBV2 to TRBJ2-3; TRBD2 aligns across 8 bases. CDR3 length equals 18 residues. Germline values: CDR1 SNHLY, CDR2 FYNNEI. V shed 6 bases and J 2 bases; nucleotides not matched to a gene: 16. The DNA of the CDR3 is TGTGCCAGCAGCGACCCTTACGTCCGAGCGGGAGACACAGATACGCAGTATTTT. It yields the protein CASSDPYVRAGDTDTQYF.

This chain connects TRBV28 to TRBJ1-2; perhaps TRBD1 as D (6 bases). CDR3 length equals 14 residues. Trimming left V 5 bases short and J 4 bases short, with 14 bases between. CDR1 is MDHEN and CDR2 is SYDVKM in the germline V gene. The CDR3 nucleotides are TGTGCCAGCAGTGCGTCCGGGACAAGCTATGGCTACACCTTC. This gives the protein CASSASGTSYGYTF.

The chain couples TRBV28 to TRBJ2-7; 8 positions agree with TRBD2. V gave up 6 bases and J gave up 2 bases; unmatched junction bases: 9. The length of the CDR3 is 15 residues. CDR1 and CDR2 (germline): MDHEN, SYDVKM. The CDR3 reads CASSYSGSLPYEQYF. The CDR3 nucleotides read TGTGCCAGCAGCTACAGCGGGAGTCTCCCCTACGAGCAGTACTTC.